This TCR beta chain was identified in a study of control samples from healthy donors and cancer patients. Clones were sequenced by immunoSEQ multiplex PCR, and TCRdb holds only the in-frame ones, with some missing. This table has approximately 150,000 clones, roughly 94% appearing once. Trimming removed 8 bases from V and 14 bases from J; junction bases left unmatched: 15. Germline CDR1 is MNHEY and CDR2 is SVGAGI. The CDR3 has 14 amino acids. Input material: PBMCs. The receptor comes from a man in his 60s with colorectal cancer. This sequence joins TRBV6-5 and TRBJ1-6, with TRBD1 matching over 7 bases. The CDR3 loop is CASADRVPSLSLHF. The DNA for the CDR3 is TGTGCCAGCGCCGACAGGGTCCCCTCTCTGTCCCTCCACTTT.